These 6 T cell receptor beta chains originate from one sample sequenced in a study of cytomegalovirus exposure and HLA in healthy donors. PCR was performed using 60 Vbeta and 13 Jbeta primers. Using immunoSEQ multiplex PCR, the repertoire was profiled, and TCRdb retains in-frame clones only, with some absent. The sample includes roughly 120,000 clones, 75% to 85% seen only once; the top ten take 3.3%. The specimen was PBMCs. All receptors derive from a male donor in good health and CMV-seronegative.

This chain connects TRBV30 to TRBJ2-7, with TRBD1 matching over 7 bases. The V gene's germline CDR1 is GTSNPN and CDR2 SVGIG (reference sequence). V gave up 5 bases and J gave up 3 bases; unmatched junction bases: 10. CDR3 length equals 14 residues. CDR3: CAWLDRVGVYEQYF. The CDR3, as DNA: TGTGCCTGGCTTGACAGGGTCGGGGTCTACGAGCAGTACTTC.

This chain uses TRBV30 with TRBJ2-2; D gene uncertain. V lost 3 bases and J 1 base, leaving 12 bases between the germline ends. Per the germline V gene, CDR1 is GTSNPN and CDR2 is SVGIG (reference sequence). The CDR3 spans 15 residues. The CDR3 DNA reads as TGTGCCTGGAGGCTTAACAATCAGAACACCGGGGAGCTGTTTTTT. Translated: CAWRLNNQNTGELFF. The variable domain in full, completed from reference TRBV30 and TRBJ2-2, reads SQTIHQWPATLVQPVGSPLSLECTVEGTSNPNLYWYRQAAGRGLQLLFYSVGIGQISSEVPQNLSASRPQDRQFILSSKKLLLSDSGFYLCAWRLNNQNTGELFFGEGSRLTVL.

The chain combines TRBV11-1 with TRBJ1-2; the D is unclear. CDR3 length: 13 residues. Germline assignment: CDR1 SGHAT and CDR2 FQDESV (reference sequence). Trimming removed 6 bases at V and 4 bases at J, with 12 bases between. The CDR3 reads CASSPSESYGYTF. CDR3 in DNA: TGTGCCAGCAGTCCATCAGAATCCTATGGCTACACCTTC. Looking up the rest from reference TRBV11-1 and TRBJ1-2 gives the full variable domain: EAEVAQSPRYKITEKSQAVAFWCDPISGHATLYWYRQILGQGPELLVQFQDESVVDDSQLPKDRFSAERLKGVDSTLKIQPAELGDSAMYLCASSPSESYGYTFGSGTRLTVV.

This rearrangement joins TRBV5-6 to TRBJ1-2; D remains ambiguous. Germline CDR1 and CDR2: SGHDT and YYEEEE. Trimming pared 0 bases from V and 4 bases from J, leaving 16 bases between. CDR3 size: 16 residues. The CDR3, as DNA: TGTGCCAGCAGCTTGGTGGCTTCCGGGTTCTTCTATGGCTACACCTTC. It codes for CASSLVASGFFYGYTF.

This rearrangement joins TRBV30 to TRBJ1-5; D is unresolved. The germline CDR1 and CDR2 sequences are GTSNPN and SVGIG (reference sequence). CDR3 length equals 13 residues. V lost 1 base and J lost 5, with 9 bases in between. The CDR3 loop is CAWSDGVDQPQHF. The CDR3 region has the DNA TGTGCCTGGAGTGACGGTGTTGATCAGCCCCAGCATTTT.

The chain couples TRBV19 to TRBJ2-4, with 8 bases aligning to TRBD1. This CDR3 comprises 14 residues. The germline V gene has CDR1 LNHDA and CDR2 SQIVND (reference sequence). Germline trimming cut 4 bases from V and 8 bases from J; bases unmatched to any gene: 7. CDR3 amino acids: CASSSHRGRYIQYF. In DNA form, the CDR3 reads TGTGCCAGTAGTAGCCACAGGGGGAGGTACATTCAGTACTTC.